This TCR beta chain derives from a study of cytomegalovirus exposure and HLA in healthy donors. This CDR3 has 16 amino acids. PCR involved 60 Vbeta and 13 Jbeta primers. Clones were read by immunoSEQ multiplex PCR, and TCRdb kept only the in-frame ones, dropping some. The sample consists of about 54,000 clones, about 80% of them appearing once. This receptor was identified in a female donor in good health and CMV-seronegative. Sequencing was carried out using PBMCs. V gene TRBV5-3 combines with J gene TRBJ2-5; 7 bases fit TRBD2. The DNA end is more similar to TRBJ2-7, so the J call may be wrong. TRBV5-3 has ORF status, its function being uncertain. CDR3 DNA: TGTGCCAGAAGCTTGGCCCCTAGCGGCCGTTCCTACGAGCAGTACTTC. Amino acids: CARSLAPSGRSYEQYF.